Listed below are T cell receptor beta chains from one sample, sequenced in a study of control samples from healthy donors and cancer patients. Generated by immunoSEQ multiplex PCR, the TCRdb table keeps only in-frame clones and is missing some. This sample has 100,000 to 150,000 clones, with roughly 89% found just once. Sequencing used PBMCs. All receptors come from a man in his fifties or sixties with head and neck cancer. Both conserved end residues are part of each CDR3. D genes are given only for firm matches. A clone size is listed for some rows: how often the clone was seen (once, few, many), or a class if it is expanded.

clone_size,j_call,v_call,d_call,cdr3_aa,cdr3_nt
.,TRBJ2-7,TRBV28,.,CASSLGGYEQYF,TGTGCCAGCTCCCTAGGGGGCTACGAGCAGTACTTC
.,TRBJ2-3,TRBV2,TRBD1,CASRETGADTQYF,TGTGCCAGCAGGGAGACAGGGGCGGATACGCAGTATTTT
.,TRBJ1-5,TRBV28,.,CASTWDQKNQPQHF,TGTGCCAGCACTTGGGATCAAAAAAATCAGCCCCAGCATTTT
.,TRBJ2-1,TRBV5-1,TRBD1,CASSWDRAGVNEQFF,TGCGCCAGCAGCTGGGACAGAGCTGGGGTCAATGAGCAGTTCTTC
.,TRBJ2-2,TRBV6-5,.,CASSYQDTGELFF,TGTGCCAGCAGTTACCAGGACACCGGGGAGCTGTTTTTT
.,TRBJ2-1,TRBV29-1,.,CSVAKVGAYNEQFF,TGCAGCGTTGCCAAGGTTGGGGCCTACAATGAGCAGTTCTTC
once,TRBJ1-5,TRBV3-1/TRBV3-2,.,CASSQRNGGQPQHF,TGTGCCAGCAGCCAACGGAACGGGGGACAGCCCCAGCATTTT
.,TRBJ2-7,TRBV7-9,TRBD1,CASSLAQGAVEQYF,TGTGCCAGCAGCTTAGCACAGGGGGCTGTCGAGCAGTACTTC
once,TRBJ1-1,TRBV6-5,.,CASSYSISGGSEAFF,TGTGCCAGCAGTTACTCGATCAGTGGAGGGTCTGAAGCTTTCTTT
.,TRBJ1-2,TRBV5-1,.,CASSLEGKRAYGYTF,TGCGCCAGCAGCTTGGAAGGGAAGAGGGCCTATGGCTACACCTTC
.,TRBJ2-2,TRBV6-1,.,CASSEANWIVLFF,TGTGCCAGCAGTGAAGCAAACTGGATCGTGCTGTTTTTT
.,TRBJ1-5,TRBV19,.,CASSGTGSRQPQHF,TGTGCCAGTAGTGGGACCGGTTCACGTCAGCCCCAGCATTTT
.,TRBJ2-7,TRBV28,TRBD1,CASKPGQGYEQYF,TGTGCCAGCAAGCCGGGACAGGGCTACGAGCAGTACTTC
.,TRBJ1-2,TRBV12-5,TRBD1,CASAWDSSNYGYTF,TGTGCTAGTGCCTGGGACAGTTCTAACTATGGCTACACCTTC
.,TRBJ1-1,TRBV6-5,.,CASSFDRLGPEAFF,TGTGCCAGCAGTTTCGACAGGCTTGGCCCTGAAGCTTTCTTT
once,TRBJ1-4,TRBV2,TRBD1,CASSVTGSSEKLFF,TGTGCCAGCAGTGTGACAGGGAGTAGTGAAAAACTGTTTTTT
.,TRBJ1-2,TRBV3-1/TRBV3-2,.,CASSQGWAAYGYTF,TGTGCCAGCAGCCAAGGCTGGGCCGCCTATGGCTACACCTTC
.,TRBJ2-2,TRBV15,.,CATSRDPGGNTGELFF,TGTGCCACCAGCAGAGATCCGGGCGGTAACACCGGGGAGCTGTTTTTT
.,TRBJ1-5,TRBV18,.,CASSPSNSNQPQHF,TGTGCCAGCTCACCTTCAAATAGCAATCAGCCCCAGCATTTT
.,TRBJ2-1,TRBV7-9,.,CASSLIEGGGAKNEQFF,TGTGCCAGCAGCTTAATCGAGGGGGGGGGCGCGAAGAATGAGCAGTTCTTC
once,TRBJ2-5,TRBV6-6,.,CASSYGQETQYF,TGTGCCAGCAGTTACGGACAAGAGACCCAGTACTTC
.,TRBJ2-5,TRBV18,TRBD2,CASSGGAQMETQYF,TGTGCCAGCTCCGGGGGGGCCCAGATGGAGACCCAGTACTTC
few,TRBJ1-1,TRBV28,.,CASSWGLGQINTEAFF,TGTGCCAGCAGTTGGGGGTTAGGGCAGATTAACACTGAAGCTTTCTTT
.,TRBJ2-5,TRBV5-1,.,CASSLLTQETQYF,TGCGCCAGCAGCTTGTTAACTCAAGAGACCCAGTACTTC
.,TRBJ2-3,TRBV27,.,CASSFGGAVDTQYF,TGTGCCAGCAGTTTCGGGGGCGCAGTCGATACGCAGTATTTT
.,TRBJ1-5,TRBV7-2,TRBD1,CASSLGRRGQQPQHF,TGTGCCAGCAGCTTAGGTCGCAGGGGGCAACAGCCCCAGCATTTT
.,TRBJ1-5,TRBV5-5,.,CASSSGADSNQPQHF,TGTGCCAGCAGCTCGGGGGCAGATAGCAATCAGCCCCAGCATTTT
once,TRBJ2-2,TRBV19,TRBD1,CASSSQGAITGELFF,TGTGCCAGTAGTAGTCAGGGGGCAATCACCGGGGAGCTGTTTTTT
few,TRBJ1-1,TRBV24-1,.,CATSDLWGLVLGEAFF,TGTGCCACCAGTGATTTGTGGGGGCTGGTGTTGGGTGAAGCTTTCTTT
.,TRBJ2-1,TRBV7-3,TRBD2,CASSHSSGLAGYNEQFF,TGTGCCAGCAGCCATTCCTCGGGGCTAGCGGGTTACAATGAGCAGTTCTTC
.,TRBJ2-1,TRBV28,TRBD2,CASNPSGRTDEQFF,TGTGCCAGCAACCCTAGCGGGAGAACCGATGAGCAGTTCTTC
.,TRBJ2-7,TRBV28,.,CASSLGGSGTYEQYF,TGTGCCAGCAGTTTAGGGGGCAGCGGAACTTACGAGCAGTACTTC
.,TRBJ2-2,TRBV7-3,TRBD2,CASSLEGLAGWTGELFF,TGTGCCAGCAGCTTAGAGGGACTAGCGGGGTGGACCGGGGAGCTGTTTTTT
.,TRBJ2-1,TRBV25-1,TRBD2,CASTSSGRANEQFF,TGTGCCAGCACATCTAGCGGGAGGGCCAATGAGCAGTTCTTC
.,TRBJ2-2,TRBV2,TRBD2,CATAASGGTFTGELFF,TGTGCCACCGCCGCGAGCGGGGGAACGTTTACCGGGGAGCTGTTTTTT
.,TRBJ2-1,TRBV12-3/TRBV12-4,.,CASSRDSGNEQFF,TGTGCCAGCAGTCGAGACTCCGGCAATGAGCAGTTCTTC
.,TRBJ2-2,TRBV27,.,CASRPVQVAGELFF,TGTGCCAGCAGACCCGTTCAAGTGGCCGGGGAGCTGTTTTTT
.,TRBJ2-7,TRBV5-6,.,CASSFGAQGYEQYF,TGTGCCAGCAGCTTCGGCGCTCAGGGCTACGAGCAGTACTTC
few,TRBJ1-4,TRBV2,.,CASSDGPIATNEKLFF,TGTGCCAGCAGTGACGGCCCGATCGCGACTAATGAAAAACTGTTTTTT
once,TRBJ2-7,TRBV20-1,.,CSASPHEQYF,TGCAGTGCTAGTCCCCACGAGCAGTACTTC
.,TRBJ1-5,TRBV7-8,TRBD1,CASSLVRQGAPYF,TGTGCCAGCAGCTTAGTTCGACAGGGGGCACCCTATTTT
.,TRBJ2-5,TRBV5-4,TRBD2,CASSLAASGGETQYF,TGTGCCAGCAGCTTGGCGGCTAGCGGAGGGGAGACCCAGTACTTC
.,TRBJ2-2,TRBV6-6,.,CASSYTGNTGELFF,TGTGCCAGCAGTTATACGGGCAACACCGGGGAGCTGTTTTTT
few,TRBJ1-1,TRBV6-1,.,CASSEKANTEAFF,TGTGCCAGCAGTGAAAAGGCTAACACTGAAGCTTTCTTT
.,TRBJ2-1,TRBV19,.,CASSRQYNEQFF,TGTGCCAGTAGTAGGCAGTACAATGAGCAGTTCTTC
.,TRBJ1-4,TRBV7-9,.,CASSLGHNEKLFF,TGTGCCAGCAGCTTGGGTCATAATGAAAAACTGTTTTTT
.,TRBJ1-1,TRBV15,.,CATGQRTKAVEAFF,TGTGCCACCGGTCAACGGACCAAAGCGGTGGAAGCTTTCTTT
.,TRBJ2-7,TRBV4-1,.,CASSESSSYEQYF,TGCGCCAGCAGCGAAAGCAGCAGTTACGAGCAGTACTTC
.,TRBJ1-5,TRBV6-5,TRBD1,CASSFGTGENQPQHF,TGTGCCAGCAGCTTCGGGACAGGGGAGAATCAGCCCCAGCATTTT
.,TRBJ1-2,TRBV11-2,.,CASSFRPTADYGYTF,TGTGCCAGCAGCTTCCGCCCTACAGCGGACTATGGCTACACCTTC
.,TRBJ2-7,TRBV28,TRBD2,CASRRVAGSYEQYF,TGTGCCAGCCGCCGGGTAGCGGGATCCTACGAGCAGTACTTC
.,TRBJ2-1,TRBV10-2,TRBD1,CASSELDRAYNEQFF,TGCGCCAGCAGTGAGTTGGACAGGGCTTACAATGAGCAGTTCTTC
.,TRBJ2-5,TRBV10-2,TRBD2,CASRQTSGRGKTQYF,TGCGCCAGCAGGCAGACTAGCGGGAGAGGAAAGACCCAGTACTTC
.,TRBJ2-5,TRBV7-6,.,CASSSKAGRRRETQYF,TGTGCCAGCAGCTCCAAGGCGGGACGGAGGAGAGAGACCCAGTACTTC
few,TRBJ2-2,TRBV2,TRBD2,CASGGLVSGELFF,TGTGCCAGCGGAGGACTAGTTTCCGGGGAGCTGTTTTTT